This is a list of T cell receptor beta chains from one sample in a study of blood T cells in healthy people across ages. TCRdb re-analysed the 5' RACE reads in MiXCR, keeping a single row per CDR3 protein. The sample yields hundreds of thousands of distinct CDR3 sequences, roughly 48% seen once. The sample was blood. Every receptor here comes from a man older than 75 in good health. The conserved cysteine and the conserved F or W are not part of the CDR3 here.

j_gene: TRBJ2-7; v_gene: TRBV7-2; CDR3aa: ASSLVRNSYEQY
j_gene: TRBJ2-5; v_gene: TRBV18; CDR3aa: ASSPLGHNQETQY
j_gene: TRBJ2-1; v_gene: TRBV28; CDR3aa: ASSTGDSRYNEQF
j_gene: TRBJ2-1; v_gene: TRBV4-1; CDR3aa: ASSLDPGRNSYNEQF
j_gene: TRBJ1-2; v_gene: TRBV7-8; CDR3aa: ASSLERGQVAGYT
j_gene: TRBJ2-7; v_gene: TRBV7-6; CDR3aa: ASSFSTSYEQY
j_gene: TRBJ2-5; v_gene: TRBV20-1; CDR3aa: SVPSGGVEETQY
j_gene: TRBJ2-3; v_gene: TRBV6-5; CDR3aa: ASRRRLAGGATDTQY
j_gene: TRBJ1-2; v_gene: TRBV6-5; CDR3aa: ASRPRTGVGGYGYT
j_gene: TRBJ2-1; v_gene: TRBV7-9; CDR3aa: ASSLMYNEQF
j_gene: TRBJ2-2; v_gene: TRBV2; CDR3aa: ASSVDRGRSYTGELF
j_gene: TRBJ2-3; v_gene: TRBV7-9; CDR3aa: ASSLDGEKADTQY
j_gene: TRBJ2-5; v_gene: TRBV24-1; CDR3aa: ATSPGGWEQY
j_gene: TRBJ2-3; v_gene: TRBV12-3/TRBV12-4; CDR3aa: ASGGGTTDTQY
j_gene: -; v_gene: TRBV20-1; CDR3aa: SAKTGHEQY
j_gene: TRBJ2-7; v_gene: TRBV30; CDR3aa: AWSPGLAVYEQY
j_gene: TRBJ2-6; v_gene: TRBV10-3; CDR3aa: AISESGLGANVLT
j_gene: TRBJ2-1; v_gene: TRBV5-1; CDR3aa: ASSVEGWNNEQF
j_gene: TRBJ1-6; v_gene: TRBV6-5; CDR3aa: ASSYGRGASSSYNSPLH
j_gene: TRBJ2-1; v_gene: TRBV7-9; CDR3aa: ASSPKLQGPFYNEQF
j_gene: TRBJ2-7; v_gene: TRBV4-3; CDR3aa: ASSQDKTVGYEQY
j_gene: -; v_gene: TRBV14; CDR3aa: ASSPAIAGGPEQY
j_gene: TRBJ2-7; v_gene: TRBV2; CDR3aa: ASSESTYSYEQY
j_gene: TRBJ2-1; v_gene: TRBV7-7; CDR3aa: AAGSHNEQF
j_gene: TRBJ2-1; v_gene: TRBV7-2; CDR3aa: ASSLGATSGGNEQF
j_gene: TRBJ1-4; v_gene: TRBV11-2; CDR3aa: ASSLGIQKLF
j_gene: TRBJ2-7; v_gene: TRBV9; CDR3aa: ASSVGASGFEQY
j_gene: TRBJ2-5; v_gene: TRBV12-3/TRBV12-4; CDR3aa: ASSNSNQETQY
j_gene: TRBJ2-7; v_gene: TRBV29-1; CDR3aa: SVDRDGSYEQY
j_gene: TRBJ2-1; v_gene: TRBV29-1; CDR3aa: SVRPLGAGSSNEQF
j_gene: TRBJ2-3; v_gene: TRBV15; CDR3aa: ATSGVNSPSGSDTQY
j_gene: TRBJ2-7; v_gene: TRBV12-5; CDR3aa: ASGLLAYEQY
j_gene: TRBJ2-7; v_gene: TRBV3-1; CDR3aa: ASSQDYEQY
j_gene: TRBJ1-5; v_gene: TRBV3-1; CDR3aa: ASSQGTGKQPQH
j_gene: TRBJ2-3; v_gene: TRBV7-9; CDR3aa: ASSLRANSGSDTQY
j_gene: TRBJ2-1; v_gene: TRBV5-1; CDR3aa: ASSLNSGSSYNEQF
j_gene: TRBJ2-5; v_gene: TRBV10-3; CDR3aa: AISAYGGAEKETQY
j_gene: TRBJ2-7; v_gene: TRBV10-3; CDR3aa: AISESEPRAVHEQY
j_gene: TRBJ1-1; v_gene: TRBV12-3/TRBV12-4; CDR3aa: ASSSIGERTEAF
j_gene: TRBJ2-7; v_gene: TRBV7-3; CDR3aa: ASSLNLGGYGEQY
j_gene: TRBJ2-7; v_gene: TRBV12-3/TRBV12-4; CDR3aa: ASSFTDTLLRGQY